The next 3 T cell receptor beta chains were all read from a single sample in a study of T cell responses to AZD1222 COVID-19 vaccine. Sequencing was performed with immunoSEQ multiplex PCR; in TCRdb, only in-frame clones are kept and a portion is missing. This table has approximately 110,000 clones, 70% to 90% appearing once. The starting material was peripheral blood, obtained on day 0 of AZD1222 vaccination. Receptors were obtained from an adult in good health.

The J gene is TRBJ1-5, the V gene TRBV10-3; D unclear. Trimming took 0 bases from V and 0 from J, leaving 6 bases between them. The CDR3 totals 15 residues. The germline gives CDR1 ENHRY, CDR2 SYGVKD. DNA for the CDR3: TGTGCCATCAGTGAGTCGGATGCTAGCAATCAGCCCCAGCATTTT. Protein: CAISESDASNQPQHF.

This rearrangement joins TRBV5-1 to TRBJ2-7; D gene unclear. The germline V gene has CDR1 SGHRS and CDR2 YFSETQ. The CDR3 consists of 14 residues. Trimming stripped 0 bases from V and 2 bases from J, with 9 bases between. The CDR3 DNA is TGCGCCAGCAGCTTGGGGCAGAGCACCTACGAGCAGTACTTC. Translated: CASSLGQSTYEQYF.

This clone was seen a handful of times. This rearrangement joins TRBV4-1 to TRBJ2-1; D not certain. The CDR3 runs 16 residues. Trimming stripped 0 bases from V and 0 bases from J, with 9 bases between. CDR1 MGHRA and CDR2 YSYEKL come from the germline V gene. CDR3 protein: CASSQDRWSSYNEQFF. In nucleotides, the CDR3 is TGCGCCAGCAGCCAAGACCGATGGAGCTCCTACAATGAGCAGTTCTTC.